This T cell receptor (beta chain) was retrieved from a study of cytomegalovirus exposure and HLA in healthy donors. As regards this clone: The target antigen is unknown.

Findings of the study overall: Rare TCR sequences predominated, though certain public TCRs were found in many donors. Accounts indicate the classifier identified cytomegalovirus status with strong specificity and sensitivity.

Sequenced by immunoSEQ multiplex PCR; TCRdb stores in-frame clones only, minus some. The sample includes 150,000 or so clones, 75% to 90% of them seen just once. The CDR3 contains 15 residues. Germline CDR1 and CDR2: SGDLS and YYNGEE. V dropped 4 bases and J dropped 0; count of bases not matched to a gene: 4. The sample was PBMCs. The gene calls are TRBV9 and TRBJ2-7, with 10 bases aligning to TRBD1. This TCR was sampled from a young man in good health and CMV-seropositive. Here the CDR3 reads CASSNGQGGSYEQYF. Written as DNA, the CDR3 is TGTGCCAGCAGCAACGGACAGGGGGGCTCCTACGAGCAGTACTTC.